This T cell receptor beta chain was captured by sequencing in a study of CD8+CD57+ T cells in acquired aplastic anemia. Of note for this clonotype: Its specificity is not known.

CD8+CD57+ cell expansion, shown by flow cytometry, had occurred in the patients selected for sequencing. Acquired aplastic anemia of severe grade affected all patients. Study-level findings and limits: Researchers report that 25 to 35 CD8+ CDR3 sequences appeared in both patients and controls.

TCR beta VDJ combinations and CDR3 sequences were profiled from genomic DNA. MiXCR was run by TCRdb on the reads, yielding one entry per CDR3 protein. The sample includes roughly 250,000 distinct CDR3 sequences, 40% to 50% of them seen just once. Germline CDR1 and CDR2: DFQATT and SNEGSKA (reference sequence). This CDR3 has 14 amino acids. V dropped 2 bases and J dropped 0 bases, with 9 bases sitting between them. The sequence was obtained from a human donor with aplastic anemia. The sample comprised sorted CD4+, CD8+, or CD8+CD57+ T cells (not recorded which) from PBMCs. This rearrangement joins TRBV20-1 to TRBJ2-3; D ambiguous. The CDR3 DNA reads as TGCAGTGCTAGAAAATTCGGAAGCACAGATACGCAGTATTTT. Its translation: CSARKFGSTDTQYF.